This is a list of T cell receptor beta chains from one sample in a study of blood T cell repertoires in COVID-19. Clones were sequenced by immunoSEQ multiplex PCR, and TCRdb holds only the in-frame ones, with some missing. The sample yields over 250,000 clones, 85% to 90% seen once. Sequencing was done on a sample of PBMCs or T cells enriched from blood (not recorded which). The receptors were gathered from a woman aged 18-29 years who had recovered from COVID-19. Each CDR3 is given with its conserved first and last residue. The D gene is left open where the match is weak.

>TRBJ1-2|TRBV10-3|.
CAISPDRTGYGYTF
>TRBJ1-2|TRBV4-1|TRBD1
CASSQVGQVANYGYTF
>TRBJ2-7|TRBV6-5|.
CASSYRISYEQYF
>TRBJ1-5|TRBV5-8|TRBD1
CASSFGQGRVMEPQHF
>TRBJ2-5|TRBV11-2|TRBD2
CASSFTPGGEVETQYF
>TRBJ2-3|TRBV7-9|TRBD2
CASSSLAGATDTQYF
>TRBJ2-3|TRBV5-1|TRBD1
CASSDGLQGEKTDTQYF
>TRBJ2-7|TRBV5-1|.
CASSLGLIYEQYF
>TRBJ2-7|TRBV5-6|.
CASSLTGGLAGWNEQYF
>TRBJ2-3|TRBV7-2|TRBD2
CASSPHRLAVTDTQYF
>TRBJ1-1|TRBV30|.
CAWSAQLNTEAFF
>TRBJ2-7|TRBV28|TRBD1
CASRSTGASYEQYF
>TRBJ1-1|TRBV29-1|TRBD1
CSADRGSTEAFF
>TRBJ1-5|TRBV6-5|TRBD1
CASRKTGGPNQPQHF
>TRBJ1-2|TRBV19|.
CASIGPGVVGYTF
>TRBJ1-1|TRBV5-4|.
CASSFTGSRITEAFF
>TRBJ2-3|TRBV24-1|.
CATSDFSGSQDTQYF
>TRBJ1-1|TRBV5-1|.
CASSSGMGGVSEAFF
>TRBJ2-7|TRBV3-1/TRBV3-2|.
CASSHGSYEQYF
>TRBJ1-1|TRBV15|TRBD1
CATSNNRGSTEAFF
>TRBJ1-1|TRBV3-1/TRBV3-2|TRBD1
CASSERDRMNTEAFF
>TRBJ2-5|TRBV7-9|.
CASSLEVRSQYF
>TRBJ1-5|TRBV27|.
CASSFSGQPQHF
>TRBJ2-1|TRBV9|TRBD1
CASSVGQYSYNEQFF
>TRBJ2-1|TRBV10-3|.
CAISEGGGPYNEQFF
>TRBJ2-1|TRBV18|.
CASSPDDRSSYNEQFF
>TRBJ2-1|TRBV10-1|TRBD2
CASRSSSGGEQFF
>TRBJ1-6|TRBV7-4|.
CDDRNNSPLHF
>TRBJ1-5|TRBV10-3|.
CAISDRGPVYSNQPQHF
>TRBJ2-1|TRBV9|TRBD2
CASSAFPGLARNEQFF
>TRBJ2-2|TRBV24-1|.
CATSAWGELFF
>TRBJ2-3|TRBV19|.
CASSWRPGTDTQYF
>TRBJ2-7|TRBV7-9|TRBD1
CASSQGQGLHEQYF
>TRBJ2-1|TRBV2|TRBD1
CASMTTGLVLPFF